What follows are 10 T cell receptor beta chains derived from one specimen sequenced in a study of cytomegalovirus exposure and HLA in healthy donors. It was with 60 Vbeta and 13 Jbeta primers that the PCR ran. Measured with immunoSEQ multiplex PCR; TCRdb has only the in-frame clones, and not every one. The sample contains more than 95,000 clones, roughly 66% of which appear only once. The sequenced sample consisted of PBMCs. These receptors all come from a woman aged 50 to 60 in good health and CMV-seronegative.

This clone has just a few counts. The genes are TRBV6-6 and TRBJ2-1; D uncertain. The CDR3 totals 11 residues. V lost 5 bases to trimming and J lost 9 bases, with 8 bases between them. Germline V gene lookup returns CDR1 MNHNY and CDR2 SVGAGI (reference sequence). In DNA, the CDR3 is TGTGCCAGCAGTAACCGCGGTGAGCAGTTCTTC. Encoded protein: CASSNRGEQFF.

The CDR3 nucleotides are TGTGCCAGCAGCGGGCCACCCGGGACAGGGCTCGAGACCCAGTACTTC. It specifies CASSGPPGTGLETQYF. The V call is TRBV7-8, the J call TRBJ2-5; 9 bases agree with TRBD1. J lost 5 bases, V lost 5 bases, and 12 bases had no gene match. Germline CDR1 and CDR2: SGHVS and FQNEAQ. CDR3 length: 16 residues. Complete variable domain (other parts from reference TRBV7-8 and TRBJ2-5): GAGVSQSPRYKVAKRGQDVALRCDPISGHVSLFWYQQALGQGPEFLTYFQNEAQLDKSGLPSDRFFAERPEGSVSTLKIQRTQQEDSAVYLCASSGPPGTGLETQYFGPGTRLLVL.

This rearrangement joins TRBV19 to TRBJ1-5; D unresolved. V lost 10 bases and J lost 0, with 25 bases in between. Germline-derived CDR1 and CDR2 are LNHDA and SQIVND (reference sequence). CDR3 length equals 18 residues. The CDR3 nucleotides are TGTGCCACCGCCCGGATAGGCTCCTCGGGAGATAGCAATCAGCCCCAGCATTTT. Amino acid sequence: CATARIGSSGDSNQPQHF.

The sample holds a few counts of this clone. This chain links TRBV27 with TRBJ1-4; tentatively, D is TRBD1 (6 bases). The length of the CDR3 is 15 residues. The germline V gene encodes CDR1 MNHEY and CDR2 SMNVEV (reference sequence). Trimming stripped 6 bases from V and 4 bases from J, with 15 bases between. The CDR3 nucleotides are TGTGCCAGCAGCCTCCGGACAGACTATAATGAAAAACTGTTTTTT. Translation gives CASSLRTDYNEKLFF.

This clone occurred a few times. The chain has TRBV9 and TRBJ2-1; TRBD2 matches at 8 bases. Germline trimming cut 0 bases from V and 10 bases from J; bases unmatched to any gene: 12. This CDR3 contains 16 residues. The germline gives CDR1 SGDLS, CDR2 YYNGEE. The CDR3 DNA reads TGTGCCAGCAGCGTAGCGTGGGGACTAGGGGGAGGGGAGCAGTTCTTC. Protein: CASSVAWGLGGGEQFF.

The chain joins TRBV10-3 to TRBJ2-7; tentative D call: TRBD1 (5 bases). The V end lost 7 bases, the J end lost 4 bases, and 14 bases lay between the germline ends. The CDR3 covers 13 residues. CDR1 ENHRY and CDR2 SYGVKD come from the germline V gene. The CDR3 protein is CAIKGREPYEQYF. In DNA form, the CDR3 reads TGTGCCATCAAGGGCAGGGAACCATACGAGCAGTACTTC.

The genes are TRBV10-3 and TRBJ2-1; TRBD2 aligns across 7 bases. Germline V lookup: CDR1 ENHRY, CDR2 SYGVKD. The CDR3 contains 12 residues. The V and J ends lost 4 bases and 7 bases, in that order; junction bases with no gene match: 1. In DNA form, the CDR3 reads TGTGCCATCAGTGGAGCGGGAAATGAGCAGTTCTTC. This gives the protein CAISGAGNEQFF.

This clone was observed a few times. The genes are TRBV19 and TRBJ2-7, with D perhaps matching TRBD1 (7 bases). The CDR3 contains 14 residues. V shed 4 bases and J shed 1 base, with 11 bases lying between them. The germline V gene encodes CDR1 LNHDA and CDR2 SQIVND (reference sequence). DNA for the CDR3: TGTGCCAGTAGTACCCAGGGGGGATCCTACGAGCAGTACTTC. Its translation is CASSTQGGSYEQYF.

The chain links TRBV5-1 to TRBJ2-5; 8 bases align to TRBD1. The V and J ends lost 2 bases and 2 bases, in that order; junction bases with no gene match: 5. The CDR3 has 15 amino acids. In germline, CDR1 is SGHRS, CDR2 YFSETQ. CDR3 protein: CASSFRTGWQETQYF. The CDR3 coding sequence is TGCGCCAGCAGCTTTAGGACAGGGTGGCAAGAGACCCAGTACTTC.

The chain is built from TRBV5-1 and TRBJ2-2; D possibly corresponds to TRBD2 (5 bases). V was pared by 6 bases and J by 5 bases, with 14 bases between. Germline V gene sequence: CDR1 SGHRS, CDR2 YFSETQ. The CDR3 is 14 residues long. CDR3 nucleotides: TGCGCCAGCAAGGAAGTCCGCGGGACCGGGGAGCTGTTTTTT. This translates into CASKEVRGTGELFF. Based on the CDR3 plus reference TRBV5-1 and TRBJ2-2, the full variable domain is KAGVTQTPRYLIKTRGQQVTLSCSPISGHRSVSWYQQTPGQGLQFLFEYFSETQRNKGNFPGRFSGRQFSNSRSEMNVSTLELGDSALYLCASKEVRGTGELFFGEGSRLTVL.